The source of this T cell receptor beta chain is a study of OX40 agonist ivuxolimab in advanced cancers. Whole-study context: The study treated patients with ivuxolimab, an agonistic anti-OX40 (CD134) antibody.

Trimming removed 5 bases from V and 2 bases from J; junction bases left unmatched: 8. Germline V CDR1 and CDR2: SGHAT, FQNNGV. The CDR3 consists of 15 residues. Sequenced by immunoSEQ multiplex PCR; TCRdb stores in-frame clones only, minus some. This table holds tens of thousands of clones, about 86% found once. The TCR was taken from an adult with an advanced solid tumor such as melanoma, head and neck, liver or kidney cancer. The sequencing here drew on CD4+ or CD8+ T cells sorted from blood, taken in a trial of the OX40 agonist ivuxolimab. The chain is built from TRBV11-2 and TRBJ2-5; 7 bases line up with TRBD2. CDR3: CASSREASSQETQYF. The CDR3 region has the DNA TGTGCCAGCAGCCGGGAGGCCTCGTCACAAGAGACCCAGTACTTC.